One and the same sample provided the 9 T cell receptor beta chains below, sequenced in a study of blood T cell repertoires in COVID-19. Only in-frame clones appear in the TCRdb table, and some are missing; sequencing was by immunoSEQ multiplex PCR. The sample includes approximately 670,000 clones, more than 80% of them seen just once. Sequencing was performed on peripheral blood. All receptors derive from a woman under 30 with acute or convalescent COVID-19.

The V call is TRBV21-1, the J call TRBJ1-3; the table's D call of TRBD1 was not tested on the DNA. TRBV21-1 is a pseudogene segment. CDR3 size: 17 residues. In DNA, the CDR3 is TGTGCCAGCCCTATTAAGGGGGAAGGAGACTCTGGAAACACCATATATTTT. It is translated as CASPIKGEGDSGNTIYF.

The V call is TRBV29-1, the J call TRBJ2-7; 8 bases are a match to TRBD1. Per the germline V gene, CDR1 is SQVTM and CDR2 is ANQGSEA. Trimming took 4 bases from V and 5 from J; bases not matched to a gene: 7. This CDR3 spans 13 amino acids. CDR3 sequence reads: CSVGRGLGNEQYF. In DNA, the CDR3 is TGCAGCGTTGGCAGGGGGCTCGGGAACGAGCAGTACTTC.

This clone was detected once. The chain is built from TRBV9 and TRBJ2-7, with a possible D match to TRBD1 (5 bases). V gave up 3 bases and J gave up 4 bases, with 8 bases separating them. The CDR3 totals 12 residues. CDR1 is SGDLS and CDR2 is YYNGEE in the germline V gene. The CDR3 spells CASSERQYEQYF. The CDR3 bases are TGTGCCAGCAGCGAGAGACAGTACGAGCAGTACTTC.

This rearrangement joins TRBV28 to TRBJ2-5, with D possibly matching TRBD1 (6 bases). CDR1 MDHEN and CDR2 SYDVKM come from the germline V gene. The V and J ends lost 4 bases and 2 bases respectively, with 8 bases between them. The CDR3 length is 13 residues. DNA for the CDR3: TGTGCCAGCAGTTGGGACAAACAAGAGACCCAGTACTTC. It is translated as CASSWDKQETQYF.

The chain links TRBV9 to TRBJ2-1; TRBD1 aligns across 8 bases. The germline V gene has CDR1 SGDLS and CDR2 YYNGEE. V shed 3 bases, J shed 5 bases, and the junction held 10 bases outside the gene matches. The CDR3 covers 16 residues. The CDR3 nucleotides read TGTGCCAGCAGCGCACCAACAGGGGGAGCCAACAATGAGCAGTTCTTC. Translated: CASSAPTGGANNEQFF.

J is TRBJ2-1 and V is TRBV5-4, with D unresolved. The CDR3 is 14 residues long. Germline V gene sequence: CDR1 SGHNT, CDR2 YYREEE (reference sequence). V lost 0 bases and J lost 8, with 12 bases in between. In DNA, the CDR3 is TGTGCCAGCAGCTTGGGCACCGCGCCGCATGAGCAGTTCTTC. This sequence encodes CASSLGTAPHEQFF. The whole variable domain, remainder taken from reference TRBV5-4 and TRBJ2-1, is ETGVTQSPTHLIKTRGQQVTLRCSSQSGHNTVSWYQQALGQGPQFIFQYYREEENGRGNFPPRFSGLQFPNYSSELNVNALELDDSALYLCASSLGTAPHEQFFGPGTRLTVL.

The chain employs TRBV4-1 and TRBJ2-3, with 8 bases that match TRBD2. Germline assignment: CDR1 MGHRA and CDR2 YSYEKL. V shed 1 base, J shed 4 bases, and the junction held 10 bases outside the gene matches. The CDR3 has 17 residues. Here the CDR3 reads CASSQGLRAGAADTQYF. The CDR3 nucleotides are TGCGCCAGCAGCCAAGGGCTTCGAGCGGGGGCCGCAGATACGCAGTATTTT.

The chain recombines TRBV6-1 with TRBJ1-2; no reliable D call. Germline CDR1 is MNHNS and CDR2 is SASEGT. The CDR3 is made up of 15 amino acids. The germline V and J ends were trimmed by 1 base and 4 bases, with 13 bases remaining between them. The CDR3 is CASSEGGAQFYGYTF. CDR3 nucleotide sequence: TGTGCCAGCAGTGAAGGCGGCGCCCAATTCTATGGCTACACCTTC.

The chain carries TRBV5-6 and TRBJ2-7; no definite D call. CDR1 is SGHDT and CDR2 is YYEEEE in the germline V gene. V dropped 0 bases and J dropped 0 bases, with 10 bases sitting between them. This CDR3 spans 15 amino acids. CDR3 sequence: CASSLGLLSSYEQYF. The CDR3 DNA follows: TGTGCCAGCAGCTTGGGACTCTTAAGCTCCTACGAGCAGTACTTC.